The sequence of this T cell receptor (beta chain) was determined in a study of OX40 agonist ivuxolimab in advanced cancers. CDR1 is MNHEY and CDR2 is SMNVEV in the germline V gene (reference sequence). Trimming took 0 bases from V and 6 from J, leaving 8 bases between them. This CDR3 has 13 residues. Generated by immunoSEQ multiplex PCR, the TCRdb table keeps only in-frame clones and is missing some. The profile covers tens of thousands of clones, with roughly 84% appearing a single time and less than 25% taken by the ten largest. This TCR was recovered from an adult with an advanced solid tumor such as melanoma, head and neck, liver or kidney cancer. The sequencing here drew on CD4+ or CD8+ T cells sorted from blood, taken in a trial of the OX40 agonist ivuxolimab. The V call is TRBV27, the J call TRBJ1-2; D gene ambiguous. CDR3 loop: CASSLSGVNGYTF. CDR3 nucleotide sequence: TGTGCCAGCAGTTTATCGGGAGTGAATGGCTACACCTTC.